Presented here are 19 T cell receptor beta chains from one specimen sequenced in a study of blood T cell repertoires in COVID-19. Only in-frame clones appear in the TCRdb table, and some are missing; sequencing was by immunoSEQ multiplex PCR. The sample lists 84,000 or so clones, nearly 80% occurring once. Sequencing was done on a sample of peripheral blood. The receptors were sampled from a man in his 70s with COVID-19, enrolled during active disease.

This clone occurred once. The chain couples TRBV7-9 to TRBJ2-7, with 10 bases aligning to TRBD2. CDR1 is SEHNR, CDR2 FQNEAQ, per germline (reference sequence). V trimming: 5 bases; J trimming: 5 bases; junction bases outside the gene matches: 3. There are 13 residues in the CDR3. The CDR3 reads CASSPSGSDEQYF. CDR3 bases: TGTGCCAGCAGCCCTAGCGGGAGCGACGAGCAGTACTTC.

The rearrangement joins TRBV2 to TRBJ2-3; 9 bases fit TRBD2. This CDR3 is 15 amino acids long. CDR1 SNHLY and CDR2 FYNNEI come from the germline V gene. The ends lost 8 bases at V and 2 bases at J; junction bases unmatched: 8. DNA of the CDR3: TGTGCCAGCCGAGAGCGGGGGGAGAACACAGATACGCAGTATTTT. Its protein product is CASRERGENTDTQYF.

This clone has just a few counts. V gene TRBV6-2 or TRBV6-3 combines with J gene TRBJ2-5; 10 bases are shared with TRBD1. The germline CDR1 and CDR2 sequences are MNHEY and SVGEGT. The CDR3 covers 14 residues. Unmatched junction bases numbered 3, after V lost 4 bases and J lost 4 bases. The CDR3 sequence is CASSSRTGGETQYF. The CDR3 DNA reads as TGTGCCAGCAGTTCGCGGACAGGGGGAGAGACCCAGTACTTC.

The chain couples TRBV9 to TRBJ2-3, with 7 bases identical to TRBD2. The ends lost 4 bases at V and 8 bases at J; junction bases unmatched: 16. CDR1 and CDR2 from the germline V gene are SGDLS and YYNGEE. The CDR3 runs 16 residues. The chain's CDR3 is CASSLNWAGDRVTQYF. The CDR3 region has the DNA TGTGCCAGCAGCCTCAATTGGGCGGGAGATAGGGTTACGCAGTATTTT.

V gene TRBV5-1 combines with J gene TRBJ1-1; TRBD1 aligns across 7 bases. The CDR3 runs 16 residues. V was pared by 4 bases and J by 0 bases, with 9 bases of the junction left unmatched. The germline V gene has CDR1 SGHRS and CDR2 YFSETQ. The CDR3: CASSLGQVGLNTEAFF. For the CDR3, the DNA is TGCGCCAGCAGCCTAGGACAGGTGGGGTTGAACACTGAAGCTTTCTTT.

This clone was seen only once. This chain joins TRBV5-1 and TRBJ2-7; a weak D match, TRBD2 (5 bases). V lost 0 bases, J lost 6 bases, and 7 bases lay in between. The length of the CDR3 is 12 residues. The germline gives CDR1 SGHRS, CDR2 YFSETQ. The chain's CDR3 is CASSLGGSEQYF. CDR3 in DNA: TGCGCCAGCAGCTTGGGAGGGTCCGAGCAGTACTTC.

The chain combines TRBV7-2 with TRBJ1-5, with TRBD1 matching over 8 bases. CDR3 length: 15 residues. CDR1 is SGHTA and CDR2 is FQGNSA in the germline V gene. J gave up 4 bases and V 5 bases, and 7 bases lay outside the gene matches. CDR3 residues: CASSARQGLNQPQHF. The DNA of the CDR3 is TGTGCCAGCAGCGCCAGACAGGGGTTAAATCAGCCCCAGCATTTT.

The chain combines TRBV5-6 with TRBJ1-1; 10 bases are a match to TRBD1. The CDR3 consists of 15 residues. Trimming removed 4 bases from V and 3 bases from J; junction bases left unmatched: 6. Germline V gene sequence: CDR1 SGHDT, CDR2 YYEEEE. CDR3 bases: TGTGCCAGCAGCCCCATGGACAGGGGGTACACTGAAGCTTTCTTT. Translation: CASSPMDRGYTEAFF.

The genes are TRBV13 and TRBJ2-7; TRBD2 agrees at 15 bases. From germline, CDR1 is PRHDT and CDR2 FYEKMQ (reference sequence). Trimming took 4 bases from V and 4 from J; bases not matched to a gene: 2. The CDR3 runs 15 residues. DNA of the CDR3: TGTGCCAGCAGCTCCGGGACTAGCGGGAGGTACGAGCAGTACTTC. It codes for CASSSGTSGRYEQYF.

This chain connects TRBV18 to TRBJ1-4, with D possibly being TRBD1 (6 bases). This CDR3 spans 14 amino acids. The ends were cut back, 3 bases at V and 7 bases at J, with 12 bases in the middle. The germline gives CDR1 KGHSH, CDR2 LQKENI. The CDR3 loop reads CASSPQGSGEKLFF. The CDR3, as DNA: TGTGCCAGCTCACCCCAGGGGTCGGGTGAAAAACTGTTTTTT.

J is TRBJ1-5 and V is TRBV24-1; D uncertain. Germline V gene sequence: CDR1 KGHDR, CDR2 SFDVKD. This CDR3 has 12 residues. The V and J ends lost 6 bases and 5 bases respectively, with 7 bases between them. CDR3: CATSRGDQPQHF. CDR3 bases: TGTGCCACCAGTCGCGGGGATCAGCCCCAGCATTTT.

This chain connects TRBV7-8 to TRBJ1-5; D is possibly TRBD1 (5 bases). From germline, CDR1 is SGHVS and CDR2 FQNEAQ. Between the trimmed V and J ends, which lost 5 bases and 7 bases, there was a span of 24 bases. This CDR3 is built from 17 residues. CDR3 residues: CASSDTHEWGLGQPQHF. CDR3 DNA: TGTGCCAGCAGCGACACTCACGAGTGGGGACTTGGCCAGCCCCAGCATTTT. Based on the CDR3 plus reference TRBV7-8 and TRBJ1-5, the full variable domain is GAGVSQSPRYKVAKRGQDVALRCDPISGHVSLFWYQQALGQGPEFLTYFQNEAQLDKSGLPSDRFFAERPEGSVSTLKIQRTQQEDSAVYLCASSDTHEWGLGQPQHFGDGTRLSIL.

The chain joins TRBV18 to TRBJ2-7; 7 bases agree with TRBD2. V lost 2 bases and J lost 6; bases outside the gene matches: 7. The germline V gene has CDR1 KGHSH and CDR2 LQKENI. The CDR3 runs to 14 residues. The CDR3 loop is CASSPTRREIEQYF. In nucleotides, the CDR3 is TGTGCCAGCTCACCAACCCGGCGGGAGATCGAGCAGTACTTC.

This chain uses TRBV29-1 with TRBJ1-5; D possibly corresponds to TRBD1 (5 bases). Trimming took 7 bases from V and 7 from J, leaving 17 bases between them. There are 13 residues in the CDR3. Germline V CDR1 and CDR2: SQVTM, ANQGSEA. The CDR3 bases are TGCAGCGCCGTCCTGGGAGGGGAGCAGCCCCAGCATTTT. It encodes CSAVLGGEQPQHF.

The chain joins TRBV19 to TRBJ2-1, with TRBD2 matching 11 bases. This CDR3 spans 14 amino acids. Germline CDR1 LNHDA, CDR2 SQIVND (reference sequence). Trimming at V came to 4 bases and at J to 7 bases, leaving 3 bases not matched to a gene. The CDR3 coding sequence is TGTGCCAGTAGTACTAGCGGGGGGCCAAATGAGCAGTTCTTC. Translation gives CASSTSGGPNEQFF.

The V call is TRBV6-5, the J call TRBJ1-3; the match to TRBD1 covers 7 bases. The CDR3 has 15 residues. Germline CDR1 reads MNHEY; CDR2 reads SVGAGI. V shed 6 bases, J shed 0 bases, and the junction held 5 bases outside the gene matches. The CDR3 DNA reads as TGTGCCAGCAGAATCGGGACAGTCTCTGGAAACACCATATATTTT. Translating it yields CASRIGTVSGNTIYF.

The chain employs TRBV6-2 or TRBV6-3 and TRBJ2-3; D might be TRBD2 (6 bases). Germline V gives CDR1 MNHEY, CDR2 SVGEGT. Trimming removed 5 bases at V and 7 bases at J, with 10 bases between. This CDR3 has 12 amino acids. Written as DNA, the CDR3 is TGTGCCAGCAGTCAAACTAGCAATACGCAGTATTTT. As protein: CASSQTSNTQYF.

The V and J genes are TRBV29-1 and TRBJ1-2, with 10 bases fitting TRBD1. The germline V gene encodes CDR1 SQVTM and CDR2 ANQGSEA. CDR3 length: 15 amino acids. The J segment lost 3 bases and the V segment lost 6 bases, leaving 10 bases of the junction unmatched. The CDR3 DNA reads TGCAGCGTCGGGGGGGGACAGGGGTATGACTATGGCTACACCTTC. Its translation: CSVGGGQGYDYGYTF.

The chain uses TRBV6-5 and TRBJ1-1, with D hard to call. Germline V gives CDR1 MNHEY, CDR2 SVGAGI. CDR3 length equals 15 residues. The V and J ends lost 6 bases and 4 bases respectively, with 18 bases between them. This chain's CDR3 is CASRRALTPSTEAFF. The CDR3 DNA reads TGTGCCAGCAGGCGGGCCCTCACCCCGAGCACTGAAGCTTTCTTT.